A selection of T cell receptor beta chains follows, all from one sample in a study of blood T cell repertoires in COVID-19. Profiling relied on immunoSEQ multiplex PCR, and the TCRdb table lists in-frame clones only, not all of them. The table has 250,000 to 350,000 clones, 75% to 90% seen once. Sequencing was carried out using PBMCs or T cells enriched from blood (not recorded which). The receptor source for this set is a woman aged 30 to 39 who had recovered from COVID-19. CDR3s include the opening cysteine and the closing phenylalanine or tryptophan. A D gene is named only where the DNA matches it firmly. For some rows the clone size is stated as once, few or many, or as a class when expanded; others skip it.

j_call clone_size v_call d_call cdr3_nt cdr3_aa
TRBJ2-5 . TRBV7-3 TRBD1 TGTGCCAGCAGCCATGGGACAGGCCAAGAGACCCAGTACTTC CASSHGTGQETQYF
TRBJ2-5 . TRBV19 TRBD1 TGTGCCAGTAGTAGGGACAGGGGGCTACAAGAGACCCAGTACTTC CASSRDRGLQETQYF
TRBJ2-4 few TRBV7-6 TRBD1 TGTGCCAGCAGCTTAGAGTCGGCAGGGGGAAACATTCAGTACTTC CASSLESAGGNIQYF
TRBJ2-5 . TRBV19 TRBD2 TGTGCCAGTAGTACTGGGACTAGCCGAATGATGGAGACCCAGTACTTC CASSTGTSRMMETQYF
TRBJ2-1 few TRBV6-5 TRBD2 TGTGCCACCCGCCGGGGGGACTCCTACAATGAGCAGTTCTTC CATRRGDSYNEQFF
TRBJ1-1 . TRBV28 . TGTGCCAGCAGTCCAGGTGCCCGGAACACTGAAGCTTTCTTT CASSPGARNTEAFF
TRBJ1-6 . TRBV27 TRBD1 TGTGCCAGCAGTTTCCCGCCGGGACAGGGGGAAAATTCACCCCTCCACTTT CASSFPPGQGENSPLHF
TRBJ1-1 . TRBV19 . TGTGCCAGTAGTGACCGGACAGTGAACACTGAAGCTTTCTTT CASSDRTVNTEAFF
TRBJ1-2 many TRBV30 . TGTGCCTGGAGTGTACCAGGGAAAGGCTACACCTTC CAWSVPGKGYTF
TRBJ1-2 once TRBV5-1 . TGCGCCAGCAGCTTTAAGGGGCAGGACTATGGCTACACCTTC CASSFKGQDYGYTF
TRBJ1-6 once TRBV7-9 TRBD1 TGTGCCAGCAGCCCCCCGGGACAGGGGGTGTCGAGCGGTTCACCCCTCCACTTT CASSPPGQGVSSGSPLHF
TRBJ1-1 . TRBV7-2 . TGTGCCAGCAGCTTAATGTTGGCCTCACCTTCTGCTGAAGCTTTCTTT CASSLMLASPSAEAFF
TRBJ1-2 . TRBV7-8 TRBD1 TGTGCCAGCAGCCCGATCGGACAGGGCGAGGGCTACACCTTC CASSPIGQGEGYTF
TRBJ1-4 few TRBV28 . TGTGCCAGCAATTTTCCTACAGGTGGGAATGAAAAACTGTTTTTT CASNFPTGGNEKLFF
TRBJ2-2 . TRBV28 . TGTGCCAGCAGTTTTCTACGCAATACGGGGATCAACACCGGGGAGCTGTTTTTT CASSFLRNTGINTGELFF
TRBJ1-4 . TRBV12-3/TRBV12-4 . TGTGCCAGCAGTTTGGTCGGGGGAGAAAAACTGTTTTTT CASSLVGGEKLFF
TRBJ2-1 . TRBV2 TRBD1 TGTGCCAGCAGCGCAGGGGGCTATGGGAATGAGCAGTTCTTC CASSAGGYGNEQFF
TRBJ1-1 . TRBV2 . TGTGCCAGCAGTTCTGTCCTGAACACTGAAGCTTTCTTT CASSSVLNTEAFF
TRBJ1-4 few TRBV9 TRBD1 TGTGCCAGCAGCGGCCCGGGACAGACAAATGAAAAACTGTTTTTT CASSGPGQTNEKLFF
TRBJ2-7 . TRBV5-6 . TGTGCCAGCAGCTTGGAGCAGGGGTTCAACTACGAGCAGTACTTC CASSLEQGFNYEQYF
TRBJ1-1 . TRBV28 . TGTGCCAGCATGGGGGCGAACACTGAAGCTTTCTTT CASMGANTEAFF
TRBJ1-5 once TRBV28 . TGTGCCAGCAGCCAAATGTCCCAGGGCGAATGGCCCCAGCATTTT CASSQMSQGEWPQHF
TRBJ1-3 once TRBV7-2 TRBD1 TGTGCCAGCAGCTCGGACAGGGGGACTGGAAACACCATATATTTT CASSSDRGTGNTIYF
TRBJ2-2 . TRBV11-3 TRBD1 TGTGCCAGCAGCTTCTACAGGGGAAGGTGCGCCGGGGAGCTGTTTTTT CASSFYRGRCAGELFF
TRBJ2-7 . TRBV28 . TGTGCCAGCAGTACCTATGGCCGGGACACCGCCTACGAGCAGTACTTC CASSTYGRDTAYEQYF
TRBJ2-1 . TRBV27 TRBD2 TGTGCCAGCAGCCAATCCGGGACTAGTGAGTTCTTC CASSQSGTSEFF
TRBJ1-5 once TRBV9 TRBD1 TGTGCCAGCAGCCCAGGGACAGTCAGCAATCAGCCCCAGCATTTT CASSPGTVSNQPQHF
TRBJ1-5 . TRBV4-1 . TGCGCCAGCAGCCGCCAGGGGACGAGTCAGCCCCAGCATTTT CASSRQGTSQPQHF
TRBJ2-5 few TRBV11-2 . TGTGCCAGCAGCGAACTACTTAGGGGCCAAGAGACCCAGTACTTC CASSELLRGQETQYF
TRBJ1-3 . TRBV10-2 . TGCGCCAGCAGTGAGTCGTCCCTCGGTCCTGGAAACACCATATATTTT CASSESSLGPGNTIYF
TRBJ2-7 once TRBV19 TRBD1 TGTGCCAGTAGTCCAGGACAGGCATCCTACGAGCAGTACTTC CASSPGQASYEQYF
TRBJ2-1 . TRBV3-1/TRBV3-2 . TGTGCCAGCAGCCAAGGTATGGGGGCGCATTACAATGAGCAGTTCTTC CASSQGMGAHYNEQFF
TRBJ2-7 few TRBV27 . TGTGCCAGCAGGCGGGACAGTTTCTACGAGCAGTACTTC CASRRDSFYEQYF
TRBJ1-4 few TRBV6-5 . TGTGCCAGCAGAGGAGGCGGTTTATGGGAAAAACTGTTTTTT CASRGGGLWEKLFF
TRBJ1-5 many TRBV28 . TGTGCCAGCAGGGCCGGGGAGTTCAATCAGCCCCAGCATTTT CASRAGEFNQPQHF
TRBJ1-4 . TRBV28 . TGTGCCAGCAGTTCTCGACTTCGGGATCTAAATGAAAAACTGTTTTTT CASSSRLRDLNEKLFF
TRBJ2-2 . TRBV18 . TGTGCCAGCTCACCACGGGACTCAGCAACCGTTAACACCGGGGAGCTGTTTTTT CASSPRDSATVNTGELFF
TRBJ2-3 . TRBV24-1 . TGTGCCACCAGTGACTCTTCCGGGGCAGATACGCAGTATTTT CATSDSSGADTQYF
TRBJ1-4 . TRBV7-9 . TGTGCCAGCACCCACGACAGCAGGAAAAAACTGTTTTTT CASTHDSRKKLFF
TRBJ1-4 . TRBV13 TRBD1 TGTGCCAGCAGCTTGACAGGGTCTAATGAAAAACTGTTTTTT CASSLTGSNEKLFF
TRBJ2-7 . TRBV6-5 . TGTGCCAGCAGTTACACATACAGGAGCTCCTACGAGCAGTACTTC CASSYTYRSSYEQYF
TRBJ1-2 . TRBV6-5 . TGTGCCAGCACTAAGGGGCCGGTTCACTATGGCTACACCTTC CASTKGPVHYGYTF
TRBJ1-1 . TRBV25-1 . TGTGCCAGCAGTCTGGGGGGGGACGGAATCCACACTGAAGCTTTCTTT CASSLGGDGIHTEAFF
TRBJ1-6 . TRBV28 . TGTGCCAGCAGCAGGGGAAATTCACCCCTCCACTTT CASSRGNSPLHF
TRBJ1-4 . TRBV15 . TGTGCCACCAGCGTGGACTATGAAAAACTGTTTTTT CATSVDYEKLFF
TRBJ2-1 . TRBV19 TRBD2 TGTGCCAGTAGTATGTTCCTAGCGGGAGCTGTACCCAGTGAGCAGTTCTTC CASSMFLAGAVPSEQFF
TRBJ1-5 few TRBV2 . TGTGCCAGCAGCCGGAGCGCTAGCAATCAGCCCCAGCATTTT CASSRSASNQPQHF
TRBJ1-2 . TRBV9 TRBD1 TGTGCCAGCAGCCGCGGACCCATGCGGACAGGGGACTATGGCTACACCTTC CASSRGPMRTGDYGYTF
TRBJ2-2 . TRBV9 TRBD2 TGTGCCAGCAGCGCTAGCGGGAGTTTTACCGGGGAGCTGTTTTTT CASSASGSFTGELFF
TRBJ2-5 . TRBV9 TRBD1 TGTGCCAGCAGCGTATCGGGATCAGGGGGCGGGGAGACCCAGTACTTC CASSVSGSGGGETQYF
TRBJ1-4 . TRBV7-8 . TGTGCCAGCAGGAAAAGACCCAGGACAGAAAATGAAAAACTGTTTTTT CASRKRPRTENEKLFF
TRBJ1-1 few TRBV7-8 . TGTGCCAGCAGCTTAGCGATGGCGGGGAGAACAACTGAAGCTTTCTTT CASSLAMAGRTTEAFF
TRBJ1-1 . TRBV10-3 TRBD1 TGTGCCATCAGTGAAGCACAGGGGTATGAAGCTTTCTTT CAISEAQGYEAFF